The 5 T cell receptor beta chains presented below share a single source sample, sequenced in a study of blood T cells in healthy people across ages. Together with a sample-barcoded 5' primer, a J-beta primer mix was included in a second PCR lasting about 7 to 11 cycles. From the 5' RACE reads, TCRdb called clonotypes with MiXCR, one entry per CDR3 protein. The profile shows 1.8 million or so distinct CDR3 sequences, approximately 39% of them singletons. The sample consisted of blood. The origin of the receptors is a human donor in good health.

V usage is TRBV14 and J usage is TRBJ1-5; no clear D. Germline CDR1 SGHDN, CDR2 FVKESK. The CDR3 extends over 13 amino acids. The ends were cut back, 2 bases at V and 7 bases at J, with 9 bases in the middle. CDR3 nucleotides: TGTGCCAGCAGCCAAACGATGGGGCAGCCCCAGCATTTT. It is translated as CASSQTMGQPQHF.

A single count supports this clonotype. V is TRBV15 and J is TRBJ1-2, with a tentative D call TRBD1 (6 bases). The CDR3 sequence is 20 residues long. The germline gives CDR1 LNHNV, CDR2 YYDKDF (reference sequence). Trimming took off 0 bases at V and 6 bases at J, with 29 bases between the two ends. Here the CDR3 DNA reads TGTGCCACCAGCAGAGATCCTTGGGCAGGGGAAAGCGACTTGTCTAATGGCTACACCTTC. Translated: CATSRDPWAGESDLSNGYTF.

Comments on this clonotype: Sequence at one end of the junction differs from germline and may be a read error. This chain joins TRBV12-3 or TRBV12-4 and TRBJ2-3; TRBD1 or TRBD2 may be the D gene (6 bases each). The CDR3 has 13 residues. The CDR3 here is CVSSVGGLNTQYF. DNA for the CDR3: TGTGTCAGCAGTGTAGGGGGACTTAATACGCAGTATTTT.

This clonotype was seen only a few times. This chain joins TRBV29-1 and TRBJ1-1; D not certain. Trimming removed 7 bases from V and 1 base from J, with 13 bases in between. Germline-derived CDR1 and CDR2 are SQVTM and ANQGSEA. The CDR3 consists of 13 residues. The CDR3 nucleotides are TGCAGCGCCCATGGATTCCAGAACACTGAAGCTTTCTTT. It codes for CSAHGFQNTEAFF.

This clonotype was recorded a few times. V is TRBV27 and J is TRBJ2-3; D gene uncertain. V shed 5 bases and J shed 13 bases, with 7 bases lying between them. Germline values: CDR1 MNHEY, CDR2 SMNVEV (reference sequence). CDR3 size: 9 residues. CDR3 bases: TGTGCCAGCAGTCCGTGGGAGTATTTT. This translates into CASSPWEYF.